These 19 T cell receptor beta chains came from one sample sequenced in a study of shared T cell receptors in the human thymus. Assay: immunoSEQ multiplex PCR; the TCRdb copy retains only in-frame clones and omits some. Counted here are some 700,000 clones, 88% occurring once; the ten biggest clones make up roughly 0.0097%. A further study also used this sample, focusing on human thymus T cells.

The sequencing input was thymocytes. All receptors come from a boy under two years old with a congenital heart defect.

A few counts support this clone. V gene TRBV14 combines with J gene TRBJ1-4; D gene unclear. V lost 0 bases, J lost 7 bases, and 12 bases lay in between. The CDR3 has 15 amino acids. The germline V gene encodes CDR1 SGHDN and CDR2 FVKESK. CDR3 sequence reads: CASSQEGSSGEKLFF. The CDR3 region has the DNA TGTGCCAGCAGCCAAGAGGGGTCAAGCGGTGAAAAACTGTTTTTT.

The chain couples TRBV28 to TRBJ2-1; TRBD1 matches 8 bases. CDR3 size: 14 residues. CDR1 is MDHEN, CDR2 SYDVKM, per germline. The V and J ends lost 5 bases and 6 bases, in that order; junction bases with no gene match: 6. The CDR3, as DNA: TGTGCCAGCAGTCGGGACAGGACCCGCAATGAGCAGTTCTTC. This sequence encodes CASSRDRTRNEQFF.

The genes are TRBV5-1 and TRBJ2-5; 7 nucleotides match TRBD2. The V and J ends lost 4 bases and 4 bases, in that order; junction bases with no gene match: 13. The germline V gene encodes CDR1 SGHRS and CDR2 YFSETQ. CDR3 length: 16 residues. CDR3 loop: CASSPRWAGDGETQYF. CDR3 sequence (DNA): TGCGCCAGCAGCCCCCGGTGGGCGGGAGACGGAGAGACCCAGTACTTC. Filled out from reference TRBV5-1 and TRBJ2-5, the complete variable domain reads KAGVTQTPRYLIKTRGQQVTLSCSPISGHRSVSWYQQTPGQGLQFLFEYFSETQRNKGNFPGRFSGRQFSNSRSEMNVSTLELGDSALYLCASSPRWAGDGETQYFGPGTRLLVL.

This chain uses TRBV19 with TRBJ1-5; TRBD1 matches 10 bases. Germline CDR1 LNHDA, CDR2 SQIVND (reference sequence). With V trimmed by 7 bases and J by 5 bases, 8 bases remained unmatched. The CDR3 extends over 15 amino acids. The CDR3 loop reads CASTPDRGTHQPQHF. Written as DNA, the CDR3 is TGTGCCAGTACCCCGGACAGGGGGACACATCAGCCCCAGCATTTT.

The chain has TRBV4-2 and TRBJ2-7; 7 nucleotides match TRBD2. Trimming at V came to 3 bases and at J to 5 bases, leaving 19 bases not matched to a gene. Germline CDR1 and CDR2: LGHNA and YNFKEQ. CDR3 length: 18 residues. CDR3 DNA sequence: TGTGCCAGCAGCCAGCTAGCGCAGTCGCGGGAGCCTTTCCACGAGCAGTACTTC. It is translated as CASSQLAQSREPFHEQYF.

This clone has a single count. The chain couples TRBV7-2 to TRBJ2-7; D ambiguous. V was cut by 2 bases and J by 3 bases, with 8 bases left in between. The germline V gene has CDR1 SGHTA and CDR2 FQGNSA. The CDR3 consists of 13 residues. DNA for the CDR3: TGTGCCAGCAGCTTATGGCACCTCTACGAGCAGTACTTC. It is translated as CASSLWHLYEQYF.

The chain recombines TRBV6-6 with TRBJ2-7, with 8 bases identical to TRBD2. Germline V gene lookup returns CDR1 MNHNY and CDR2 SVGAGI (reference sequence). Losses at the gene ends were 5 bases for V and 2 bases for J; bases not matched to a gene: 8. This CDR3 contains 15 residues. The CDR3 sequence: CASSLSGGTTYEQYF. In nucleotides, the CDR3 is TGTGCCAGCAGTCTCAGCGGGGGAACGACCTACGAGCAGTACTTC.

CDR3 DNA: TGTGCCAGCAGTGACCCTAGCGGGAGCACAAAGGGCATTCAGTACTTC. This translates into CASSDPSGSTKGIQYF. The chain has TRBV6-1 and TRBJ2-4; 10 nucleotides line up with TRBD2. V shed 3 bases, J shed 9 bases, and the junction held 11 bases outside the gene matches. CDR3 size: 16 residues. CDR1 MNHNS and CDR2 SASEGT come from the germline V gene.

The V call is TRBV10-2, the J call TRBJ2-7; 13 bases match TRBD2. The CDR3 has 15 residues. V lost 6 bases, J lost 2 bases, and 4 bases stayed unmatched. Germline CDR1 is WSHSY and CDR2 is SAAADI. CDR3 coding DNA: TGCGCCAGCAGCGTACTAGCGGGAGGGCCCTACGAGCAGTACTTC. Protein sequence: CASSVLAGGPYEQYF.

The rearrangement links TRBV2 to TRBJ1-1; possibly TRBD1 for D (5 bases). The germline gives CDR1 SNHLY, CDR2 FYNNEI. This CDR3 is 11 amino acids long. The V and J ends lost 11 bases and 5 bases respectively, with 12 bases between them. The CDR3 DNA reads as TGTGCCGGATGGGGGAGGACTGAAGCTTTCTTT. This codes for CAGWGRTEAFF.

The chain combines TRBV5-6 with TRBJ2-2, with 10 bases that match TRBD1. V shed 1 base and J 6 bases; nucleotides not matched to a gene: 6. Germline CDR1 reads SGHDT; CDR2 reads YYEEEE. The CDR3 runs to 16 residues. CDR3 bases: TGTGCCAGCAGCTTGTGCGGGACAGGGGAAGCCGGGGAGCTGTTTTTT. Amino acids: CASSLCGTGEAGELFF.

The chain employs TRBV27 and TRBJ2-2, with TRBD1 matching over 7 bases. The CDR3 runs to 13 residues. Germline V gene sequence: CDR1 MNHEY, CDR2 SMNVEV (reference sequence). V gave up 6 bases and J gave up 6 bases; unmatched junction bases: 4. The CDR3 nucleotides read TGTGCCAGCAGGAGGGGGCGGGCCGGGGAGCTGTTTTTT. This codes for CASRRGRAGELFF.

V and J are TRBV5-6 and TRBJ1-1, with D unclear. The CDR3 contains 12 residues. V gave up 4 bases and J gave up 4 bases, with 8 bases separating them. Germline CDR1 is SGHDT and CDR2 is YYEEEE. CDR3 DNA sequence: TGTGCCAGCAGCCGCCGGGGCACTGAAGCTTTCTTT. Its translation: CASSRRGTEAFF.

The J gene is TRBJ2-1, the V gene TRBV4-2, with 7 bases aligning to TRBD2. The CDR3 contains 16 residues. Losses at the gene ends were 4 bases for V and 0 bases for J; bases not matched to a gene: 6. Germline CDR1 reads LGHNA; CDR2 reads YNFKEQ. CDR3: CASSLQRDRSYNEQFF. The CDR3 DNA reads TGTGCCAGCAGCCTCCAGCGGGATCGCTCCTACAATGAGCAGTTCTTC.

This sequence joins TRBV11-2 and TRBJ2-5; D perhaps matches TRBD1 (6 bases). Germline V gene sequence: CDR1 SGHAT, CDR2 FQNNGV. The ends were cut back, 0 bases at V and 5 bases at J, with 16 bases in the middle. The CDR3 totals 16 residues. CDR3 sequence (DNA): TGTGCCAGCAGCTTAGATCGGGGCAGGGGAAGGGAGACCCAGTACTTC. This codes for CASSLDRGRGRETQYF. Complete variable domain (other parts from reference TRBV11-2 and TRBJ2-5): EAGVAQSPRYKIIEKRQSVAFWCNPISGHATLYWYQQILGQGPKLLIQFQNNGVVDDSQLPKDRFSAERLKGVDSTLKIQPAKLEDSAVYLCASSLDRGRGRETQYFGPGTRLLVL.

The gene calls are TRBV6-5 and TRBJ2-1, with 11 bases lining up with TRBD2. The CDR3 is made up of 16 amino acids. Germline CDR1 and CDR2: MNHEY and SVGAGI. V shed 4 bases, J shed 6 bases, and the junction held 8 bases outside the gene matches. For the CDR3, the DNA is TGTGCCAGCAGTTCATTAGCGGGAGGGCCCCTCAATGAGCAGTTCTTC. Its translation: CASSSLAGGPLNEQFF.

The chain links TRBV18 to TRBJ2-5; 13 nucleotides align to TRBD2. V gave up 2 bases and J gave up 4 bases; unmatched junction bases: 7. The germline CDR1 and CDR2 sequences are KGHSH and LQKENI. The CDR3 totals 17 residues. CDR3 protein: CASSPTTSGRQGETQYF. CDR3 coding DNA: TGTGCCAGCTCACCAACGACTAGCGGGAGGCAGGGAGAGACCCAGTACTTC.

The rearrangement joins TRBV28 to TRBJ1-5, with TRBD1 matching 7 bases. J gave up 4 bases and V 8 bases, and 11 bases lay outside the gene matches. The CDR3 spans 15 residues. Germline V gives CDR1 MDHEN, CDR2 SYDVKM. CDR3 DNA sequence: TGTGCCAGCGCACGCTCCCGGGACAGAAATCAGCCCCAGCATTTT. It specifies CASARSRDRNQPQHF.

DNA of the CDR3: TGTGCCTGGAGTCCGGGGGGGACGGGTAGCGGGAGGATCGAGACCCAGTACTTC. Amino acids: CAWSPGGTGSGRIETQYF. J is TRBJ2-5 and V is TRBV30; 10 nucleotides line up with TRBD2. The CDR3 loop spans 18 amino acids. Germline V lookup: CDR1 GTSNPN, CDR2 SVGIG (reference sequence). V lost 2 bases, J lost 5 bases, and 17 bases stayed unmatched.